The clone carrying this TCR beta chain has only one observation. What it binds is unknown. This specimen belongs to a study of OX40 agonist ivuxolimab in advanced cancers. Overall study context: Three patients responded partially, comprising one with hepatocellular carcinoma and two with cutaneous melanoma.

Only in-frame clones appear in the TCRdb table, and some are missing; sequencing was by immunoSEQ multiplex PCR. The sample shows just under 75,000 clones, roughly nine tenths of them seen only once. Per the germline V gene, CDR1 is LGHNA and CDR2 is YSLEER. The CDR3 contains 16 residues. V lost 0 bases, J lost 2 bases, and 14 bases lay in between. The study's findings and limits: The 0.1-3.0 mg/kg partial responders had among the lowest clonal expansion. The study observed clonal expansion of CD4+ and CD8+ blood T cells by week 6 at 0.1 to 3.0 mg/kg.

The sequence was collected from an adult with an advanced solid tumor such as melanoma, head and neck, liver or kidney cancer. The sample in question was CD4+ or CD8+ T cells sorted from blood, obtained in a trial of the OX40 agonist ivuxolimab. V and J are TRBV4-3 and TRBJ2-7; D remains ambiguous. The CDR3 reads CASSQDRAGHPYEQYF. The CDR3 DNA follows: TGCGCCAGCAGCCAAGATAGGGCAGGCCATCCCTACGAGCAGTACTTC.